The 19 T cell receptor beta chains below come from one sample, sequenced in a study of control samples from healthy donors and cancer patients. Assay: immunoSEQ multiplex PCR; the TCRdb copy retains only in-frame clones and omits some. The repertoire holds about 120,000 clones, with about 88% as singletons. Sample: blood. The receptor source for this set is a woman in her sixties or seventies in good health.

The chain uses TRBV5-8 and TRBJ1-2; D is unclear. The ends were cut back, 4 bases at V and 6 bases at J, with 19 bases in the middle. The CDR3 extends over 15 amino acids. Germline V CDR1 and CDR2: SGHTS, YDEGEE. The CDR3 DNA follows: TGTGCCAGCAGCCTGACCTCCTGGGAGGCTCATGGCTACACCTTC. It encodes CASSLTSWEAHGYTF.

This sequence joins TRBV11-3 and TRBJ2-5, with no clear D. V was shortened by 5 bases and J by 2 bases, with 12 bases between the two germline ends. CDR3 length: 14 residues. Germline loops: CDR1 SGHNT, CDR2 YENEEA. For the CDR3, the DNA is TGTGCCAGCAGCCTTACCGACAATCAAGAGACCCAGTACTTC. This encodes CASSLTDNQETQYF.

J is TRBJ2-1 and V is TRBV6-5; maybe TRBD1 (6 bases). Trimming removed 0 bases from V and 0 bases from J, with 9 bases in between. CDR1 MNHEY and CDR2 SVGAGI come from the germline V gene. This CDR3 spans 16 amino acids. The CDR3 DNA reads TGTGCCAGCAGTTACTCGGGGGCTAGCTCCTACAATGAGCAGTTCTTC. This gives the protein CASSYSGASSYNEQFF.

This clone was counted once. CDR3 coding DNA: TGTGCCAGCAGCCTAGGAGGGCACAAAGAAGCTTTCTTT. Translation gives CASSLGGHKEAFF. The chain is built from TRBV9 and TRBJ1-1; no definite D call. The length of the CDR3 is 13 residues. Germline loops: CDR1 SGDLS, CDR2 YYNGEE. V dropped 4 bases and J dropped 8 bases, with 15 bases sitting between them.

This CDR3 reads CASSRTAGGNEKLFF. The CDR3 DNA is TGCGCCAGCAGCCGGACGGCCGGAGGGAATGAAAAACTGTTTTTT. The chain uses TRBV5-1 and TRBJ1-4; D is unclear. V lost 4 bases to trimming and J lost 5 bases, with 15 bases between them. There are 15 residues in the CDR3. Germline values: CDR1 SGHRS, CDR2 YFSETQ.

J is TRBJ2-7 and V is TRBV7-2; D perhaps matches TRBD1 (6 bases). The CDR3 spans 17 residues. CDR1 and CDR2 (germline): SGHTA, FQGNSA. Trimming pared 3 bases from V and 2 bases from J, leaving 20 bases between. CDR3 in amino acids: CASSLSRTERFPYEQYF. The CDR3 DNA is TGTGCCAGCAGCTTGTCCCGGACAGAAAGGTTCCCCTACGAGCAGTACTTC.

The genes are TRBV12-3 or TRBV12-4 and TRBJ1-5; D not resolved. The germline V and J ends were trimmed by 5 bases and 9 bases, with 11 bases remaining between them. The CDR3 runs 12 residues. The CDR3 DNA reads TGTGCCAGCAGTCGTCACGACGGGCCCCAGCATTTT. Amino acids: CASSRHDGPQHF.

This rearrangement joins TRBV6-5 to TRBJ2-7; TRBD1 is a possible D gene (6 bases). The germline V gene has CDR1 MNHEY and CDR2 SVGAGI. There are 16 residues in the CDR3. Trimming left V 0 bases short and J 2 bases short, with 14 bases between. For the CDR3, the DNA is TGTGCCAGCAGTTACTCCTCAGGGGAGACCCCCTACGAGCAGTACTTC. As protein: CASSYSSGETPYEQYF.

The genes are TRBV18 and TRBJ2-1; possibly TRBD2 for D (7 bases). From germline, CDR1 is KGHSH and CDR2 LQKENI. This CDR3 contains 15 residues. Trimming removed 0 bases from V and 6 bases from J, with 12 bases in between. CDR3 protein: CASSPPMGGGNEQFF. As DNA, the CDR3 is TGTGCCAGCTCACCACCGATGGGAGGGGGCAATGAGCAGTTCTTC.

A word on this clone: One junction end does not reproduce the germline sequence, and a read error may be involved. The chain carries TRBV5-6 and TRBJ1-1; TRBD1 is a possible D gene (5 bases). CDR1 SGHDT and CDR2 YYEEEE come from the germline V gene. The CDR3 spans 13 residues. CDR3: CAGSLSGDTEAFF. CDR3 nucleotide sequence: TGTGCCGGCAGCTTGTCGGGGGACACTGAAGCTTTCTTT.

The chain employs TRBV7-8 and TRBJ2-7, with 15 bases that match TRBD2. V dropped 4 bases and J dropped 7; count of bases not matched to a gene: 5. Per the germline V gene, CDR1 is SGHVS and CDR2 is FQNEAQ. The CDR3 has 15 amino acids. This CDR3 is CASSSGTSGGREQYF. In nucleotides, the CDR3 is TGTGCCAGCAGCTCTGGGACTAGCGGGGGGAGGGAGCAGTACTTC.

The chain links TRBV3-1 (or the pseudogene TRBV3-2) to TRBJ1-4, with 10 bases lining up with TRBD1. The trim removed 5 bases at V and 4 bases at J, leaving 4 bases unmatched. Per the germline V gene, CDR1 is LGHDT and CDR2 is YNNKEL (reference sequence). The CDR3 contains 15 residues. CDR3 sequence reads: CASSSRDRGNEKLFF. In DNA form, the CDR3 reads TGTGCCAGCAGCAGCCGGGACAGGGGTAATGAAAAACTGTTTTTT.

This rearrangement joins TRBV29-1 to TRBJ1-1; 7 bases line up with TRBD1. The CDR3 extends over 14 amino acids. Germline CDR1 and CDR2: SQVTM and ANQGSEA. Germline trimming cut 6 bases from V and 0 bases from J; bases unmatched to any gene: 7. The CDR3 DNA reads as TGCAGCGTCCTAGGGGGCAGAATGAACACTGAAGCTTTCTTT. Protein sequence: CSVLGGRMNTEAFF.

J is TRBJ2-7 and V is TRBV29-1, with no clear D. The CDR3 has 13 amino acids. The germline CDR1 and CDR2 sequences are SQVTM and ANQGSEA. The ends were cut back, 7 bases at V and 0 bases at J, with 13 bases in the middle. DNA for the CDR3: TGCAGCGCCTCGGGTGGACGCTCCTACGAGCAGTACTTC. This encodes CSASGGRSYEQYF.

The chain employs TRBV19 and TRBJ2-7; D may be TRBD2 (6 bases). The length of the CDR3 is 15 residues. V was trimmed by 6 bases and J by 0 bases, leaving 15 bases between them. Germline lookup yields CDR1 LNHDA and CDR2 SQIVND (reference sequence). This CDR3 is CASSGRRGSSYEQYF. The CDR3, as DNA: TGTGCCAGTAGCGGACGGCGGGGTTCCTCCTACGAGCAGTACTTC.

The chain links TRBV7-3 to TRBJ2-7, with D possibly called TRBD1 or TRBD2 (6 bases each). V lost 5 bases to trimming and J lost 2 bases, with 16 bases between them. This CDR3 has 15 amino acids. Germline lookup yields CDR1 SGHTA and CDR2 FQGTGA. Here the CDR3 reads CASSLQTGGAYEQYF. The DNA for the CDR3 is TGTGCCAGCAGCCTTCAGACAGGAGGGGCCTACGAGCAGTACTTC.

The chain joins TRBV11-2 to TRBJ1-2, with D hard to call. The CDR3 length is 14 residues. From germline, CDR1 is SGHAT and CDR2 FQNNGV. The V end lost 1 base, the J end lost 2 bases, and 8 bases lay between the germline ends. The CDR3 region has the DNA TGTGCCAGCAGCTTAGCTGGGCAGAACTATGGCTACACCTTC. As protein: CASSLAGQNYGYTF.

V and J are TRBV5-1 and TRBJ2-3, with 9 positions matching TRBD2. The ends lost 4 bases at V and 4 bases at J; junction bases unmatched: 13. The germline V gene encodes CDR1 SGHRS and CDR2 YFSETQ. The CDR3 runs 17 residues. The CDR3 region is CASSLRISGGTPDTQYF. In DNA, the CDR3 is TGCGCCAGCAGCCTTCGGATCAGCGGGGGGACCCCAGATACGCAGTATTTT.

This clone was seen a handful of times. The J gene is TRBJ2-2, the V gene TRBV2; TRBD1 might be the D (6 bases). CDR1 is SNHLY, CDR2 FYNNEI, per germline. The CDR3 contains 15 residues. The ends were cut back, 4 bases at V and 7 bases at J, with 16 bases in the middle. Here the CDR3 DNA reads TGTGCCAGCAGTGCGGTGGACAGAACGGTCGGGGAGCTGTTTTTT. Its translation: CASSAVDRTVGELFF.